Described below is a single T cell receptor (beta chain) sequence and its context. Its antigen is currently unknown. Clones were sequenced by immunoSEQ multiplex PCR, and TCRdb holds only the in-frame ones, with some missing. The sample consists of tens of thousands of clones, roughly nine tenths of them appearing once. Whether given at about 4 or about 12 weeks, second doses were pooled. The data were obtained in a study of T cell responses to AZD1222 COVID-19 vaccine. Whole-study findings and limits: Spike-spanning, vaccine-associated CD4 TCRs were dominant at 160-218 and 743-854. After the peak T cell response, and only then, were repertoires sampled. Donors, mostly white British, included more females; clonal diversity was possibly underestimated.

The TCR sequence derives from an adult who received the AZD1222 COVID-19 vaccine. Sequenced here: peripheral blood, sampled 28 days after the second AZD1222 dose.

The CDR3 DNA sequence: TGTGCCAGCAGCCCCGGGACTAGCGGGTACCAAGAGACCCAGTACTTC. Translation: CASSPGTSGYQETQYF. This chain joins TRBV7-9 and TRBJ2-5; 12 bases are shared with TRBD2. V lost 5 bases, J lost 0 bases, and 4 bases stayed unmatched. The length of the CDR3 is 16 residues. In germline, CDR1 is SEHNR, CDR2 FQNEAQ (reference sequence).